Listed below are T cell receptor beta chains from one sample, sequenced in a study of blood T cell repertoires in COVID-19. Profiled with immunoSEQ multiplex PCR; TCRdb holds only in-frame clones, not every one. The sample carries under 350,000 clones, more than 85% recorded once. Sequencing input: peripheral blood. The receptors shown here come from a man between 35 and 55 years old with acute or convalescent COVID-19. Both conserved end residues are part of each CDR3. The D gene is left open where the match is weak. Some rows mark clone size as missing; the rest say once, few, many or name a class of expanded clone.

>15|-|TRBJ2-7|once|TRBV2
TGTGCCAGCAGTAGGGACATTCGGGACACCTACGAGCAGTACTTC
CASSRDIRDTYEQYF
>14|TRBD1|TRBJ1-5|-|TRBV30
TGTGCCTGGACGGGACAGGGGTACGGTCAGCCCCAGCATTTT
CAWTGQGYGQPQHF
>15|-|TRBJ2-1|few|TRBV11-2
TGTGCCAGCAGCTTAGTGGTTAGCTCCTACAATGAGCAGTTCTTC
CASSLVVSSYNEQFF
>13|-|TRBJ1-6|once|TRBV30
TGTGCCTGGAGGTCAGGGTACAATTCACCCCTCCACTTT
CAWRSGYNSPLHF
>15|TRBD1|TRBJ1-2|-|TRBV10-3
TGTGCCATCAGCCAAGAGGACAGGGGTCCGGATGGCTACACCTTC
CAISQEDRGPDGYTF
>14|-|TRBJ2-1|-|TRBV11-2
TGTGCCAGCAGCGCAATAGCGACCTACAATGAGCAGTTCTTC
CASSAIATYNEQFF
>14|TRBD1|TRBJ2-3|-|TRBV5-1
TGCGCCAGCAGCTTGGGGACAGGGGCAGATACGCAGTATTTT
CASSLGTGADTQYF
>15|-|TRBJ2-2|-|TRBV5-1
TGCGCCAGCAGCTGGAAGGGGGGGCCGACCGGGGAGCTGTTTTTT
CASSWKGGPTGELFF
>13|-|TRBJ1-1|-|TRBV5-4
TGTGCCAGCAGCCCCGACGGGAGGGCTGAAGCTTTCTTT
CASSPDGRAEAFF
>15|-|TRBJ2-1|-|TRBV11-2
TGTGCCAGCAGCTTAGGGACGGCAGGGATCAATGAGCAGTTCTTC
CASSLGTAGINEQFF
>16|-|TRBJ2-3|-|TRBV7-9
TGTGCCAGCAGCTTAGAAGGGGAAGTAGAGACAGATACGCAGTATTTT
CASSLEGEVETDTQYF
>16|-|TRBJ1-1|once|TRBV7-8
TGTGCCAGCAGCTTAGCGCGCAGGGCCAAGAACACTGAAGCTTTCTTT
CASSLARRAKNTEAFF
>15|TRBD1|TRBJ1-2|-|TRBV5-6
TGTGCCAGCAGCGGTGCGGGACAGGGGGCTCATGGCTACACCTTC
CASSGAGQGAHGYTF
>17|TRBD1|TRBJ1-6|-|TRBV4-1
TGCGCCAGCAGCCAAGGACAGGGTTTTGGTTATAATTCACCCCTCCACTTT
CASSQGQGFGYNSPLHF
>11|-|TRBJ1-1|-|TRBV6-5
TGTGCCAGCAGGGGGCGATTCATCGCTTTCTTT
CASRGRFIAFF
>15|TRBD1|TRBJ2-2|-|TRBV24-1
TGTGCCACCAGTGGGGCGGGACAGGGGACCGGGGAGCTGTTTTTT
CATSGAGQGTGELFF
>16|TRBD1|TRBJ1-3|-|TRBV11-3
TGTGCCAGCAGCTACGACGGACAGGACTCTGGAAACACCATATATTTT
CASSYDGQDSGNTIYF
>14|TRBD1|TRBJ1-2|once|TRBV30
TGTGCCTGGACCGGGACAGCAGCTAACTATGGCTACACCTTC
CAWTGTAANYGYTF